These 20 T cell receptor beta chains were all obtained from the same sample, sequenced in a study of post-analysis software for immune sequencing data. Notes on the study in general: Relative to controls, patients had a few TRBV segments at higher frequency, with TRBV5-6, TRBV5-1 and TRBV20-1 among these.

TCR beta cDNA libraries included unique molecular identifiers. TCRdb passed the PCR reads through MiXCR, listing each CDR3 protein once. Here the sample spans about 570,000 distinct CDR3 sequences, around 34% being singletons. These receptors lack a known antigen. The sequenced sample was blood. The receptors were sampled from a girl under 18 with multiple sclerosis.

This clonotype came up once. The rearrangement joins TRBV10-3 to TRBJ2-7; TRBD1 agrees at 9 bases. This CDR3 spans 15 amino acids. Germline CDR1 reads ENHRY; CDR2 reads SYGVKD. V gave up 4 bases and J gave up 2 bases; unmatched junction bases: 6. As DNA, the CDR3 is TGTGCCATCAGTGGGGAGGACAGGGGACCCTACGAGCAGTACTTC. Protein sequence: CAISGEDRGPYEQYF.

For this clonotype: The germline gene is not matched at one end of the junction; a read error may be the cause. The chain links TRBV7-7 to TRBJ2-5; the match to TRBD2 covers 7 bases. Germline values: CDR1 SSHAT, CDR2 FNYEAQ (reference sequence). The CDR3 totals 20 residues. The CDR3 here is CASSLELAGPPTRDQETQYF. The DNA of the CDR3 is TGTGCTAGCAGCTTAGAGTTAGCGGGCCCTCCTACACGGGACCAAGAGACCCAGTACTTC.

This clonotype turned up a few times. The chain joins TRBV20-1 to TRBJ2-3, with D tentatively TRBD1 or TRBD2 (7 bases each). V lost 0 bases, J lost 11 bases, and 18 bases lay in between. CDR3 length: 14 amino acids. CDR1 and CDR2 from the germline V gene are DFQATT and SNEGSKA (reference sequence). The CDR3 spells CSARDQGGTREQYF. In DNA form, the CDR3 reads TGCAGTGCTAGAGATCAGGGGGGGACCAGGGAGCAGTATTTT.

V is TRBV3-1 and J is TRBJ1-4; D is ambiguous. The CDR3 has 13 residues. V was shortened by 1 base and J by 3 bases, with 3 bases between the two germline ends. Germline V gene sequence: CDR1 LGHDT, CDR2 YNNKEL (reference sequence). The CDR3 loop reads CASSQVPNEKLFF. In nucleotides, the CDR3 is TGTGCCAGCAGCCAAGTTCCTAATGAAAAACTGTTTTTT.

A few counts support this clonotype. In DNA, the CDR3 is TGTGCCAGCAGCTTTCAGCGGGGTCCGGAGACCCAGTACTTC. It is translated as CASSFQRGPETQYF. The chain combines TRBV7-2 with TRBJ2-5, with 7 bases that match TRBD2. V dropped 3 bases and J dropped 5; count of bases not matched to a gene: 6. The CDR3 runs 14 residues. Germline assignment: CDR1 SGHTA and CDR2 FQGNSA.

V is TRBV6-6 and J is TRBJ1-2, with D possibly matching TRBD1 (5 bases). Trimming removed 0 bases from V and 2 bases from J, with 13 bases in between. The CDR3 totals 16 residues. Germline V CDR1 and CDR2: MNHNY, SVGAGI (reference sequence). The CDR3 spells CASSYSQGALNYGYTF. Here the CDR3 DNA reads TGTGCCAGCAGTTACTCGCAGGGAGCTTTGAACTATGGCTACACCTTC.

This CDR3 reads CASSVSGLEEYNEQFF. In DNA, the CDR3 is TGTGCCAGCAGCGTCTCCGGGTTGGAGGAGTACAATGAGCAGTTCTTC. This rearrangement joins TRBV9 to TRBJ2-1, with D possibly matching TRBD2 (5 bases). The length of the CDR3 is 16 residues. Trimming stripped 2 bases from V and 4 bases from J, with 16 bases between. Germline CDR1 is SGDLS and CDR2 is YYNGEE.

This clonotype was recorded at least ten times. This may stem from a read error, because a much larger clone lies one nucleotide away. The CDR3 DNA reads TGCGCCAGCAGCCCACAGGGGTCCTGCTACGAGCAGTACTTC. It codes for CASSPQGSCYEQYF. The chain uses TRBV5-1 and TRBJ2-7; 7 nucleotides match TRBD1. V gave up 4 bases and J gave up 3 bases; unmatched junction bases: 7. The CDR3 runs 14 residues. Germline V gene lookup returns CDR1 SGHRS and CDR2 YFSETQ.

At least ten counts were recorded for this clonotype. This rearrangement joins TRBV12-3 or TRBV12-4 to TRBJ2-1; 14 bases align to TRBD2. This CDR3 is built from 15 residues. Trimming removed 6 bases from V and 6 bases from J; junction bases left unmatched: 4. DNA for the CDR3: TGTGCCAGCAGACCGGGGACTAGCGGGGGCAATGAGCAGTTCTTC. It translates to CASRPGTSGGNEQFF.

The chain carries TRBV20-1 and TRBJ2-3; D unclear. Germline V gives CDR1 DFQATT, CDR2 SNEGSKA (reference sequence). The CDR3 length is 12 residues. Trimming removed 5 bases from V and 0 bases from J, with 6 bases in between. The CDR3 coding sequence is TGCAGTGCTTATTCTAGCACAGATACGCAGTATTTT. It is translated as CSAYSSTDTQYF.

This clonotype was observed a handful of times. The chain is built from TRBV4-1 and TRBJ2-3; tentatively, D is TRBD2 (5 bases). Germline V CDR1 and CDR2: MGHRA, YSYEKL. Deletions cut 6 bases from V and 3 bases from J, with 22 bases between. The CDR3 consists of 17 residues. DNA of the CDR3: TGCGCCAGCAGTCAACCTCTTGAGCGGCGAGATACAGATACGCAGTATTTT. Translating it yields CASSQPLERRDTDTQYF.

The sample holds a few counts of this clonotype. The CDR3 loop is CASTDPTGTYGYTF. Written as DNA, the CDR3 is TGTGCCAGCACAGACCCCACAGGGACCTATGGCTACACCTTC. The rearrangement uses TRBV6-5 and TRBJ1-2; a possible D gene is TRBD1 (6 bases). Germline loops: CDR1 MNHEY, CDR2 SVGAGI. CDR3 length: 14 residues. V lost 7 bases, J lost 4 bases, and 16 bases lay in between.

V usage is TRBV11-1 and J usage is TRBJ2-1, with a tentative D call TRBD2 (5 bases). Trimming cost V 5 bases and J 5 bases, with 19 bases left between them. The CDR3 has 16 amino acids. CDR1 is SGHAT and CDR2 is FQDESV in the germline V gene (reference sequence). The CDR3 reads CASSHLRLPGNNEQFF. The CDR3 coding sequence is TGTGCCAGCAGCCACCTTAGACTACCAGGCAACAATGAGCAGTTCTTC.

This clonotype was picked up a small number of times. The J gene is TRBJ1-4, the V gene TRBV20-1; D gene unclear. This CDR3 region has 12 residues. Germline CDR1 is DFQATT and CDR2 is SNEGSKA (reference sequence). With 1 base removed from V and 7 bases from J, the gap between germline ends came to 7 bases. As DNA, the CDR3 is TGCAGTGCTAGAGGGGCGATTGAAAAACTGTTTTTT. The encoded protein is CSARGAIEKLFF.

The J gene is TRBJ2-1, the V gene TRBV3-1; D unresolved. The V gene's germline CDR1 is LGHDT and CDR2 YNNKEL (reference sequence). V dropped 1 base and J dropped 7 bases, with 11 bases sitting between them. CDR3 size: 14 residues. CDR3 coding DNA: TGTGCCAGCAGCCAAGGTGACGCCGGGAATGAGCAGTTCTTC. The encoded protein is CASSQGDAGNEQFF.

This rearrangement joins TRBV6-5 to TRBJ2-3, with 9 bases fitting TRBD2. CDR1 and CDR2 (germline): MNHEY, SVGAGI. The CDR3 has 17 amino acids. With V trimmed by 1 base and J by 2 bases, 7 bases remained unmatched. The CDR3 here is CASSYLGLAGYTDTQYF. The CDR3, as DNA: TGTGCCAGCAGTTACTTAGGGCTAGCGGGGTACACAGATACGCAGTATTTT.

The chain is built from TRBV7-2 and TRBJ2-7; possibly TRBD2 for D (7 bases). Trimming left V 5 bases short and J 0 bases short, with 17 bases between. Germline loops: CDR1 SGHTA, CDR2 FQGNSA. The CDR3 is 16 amino acids. In nucleotides, the CDR3 is TGTGCCAGCAGCGCCGGGGGGCAGGGAAGCTCCTACGAGCAGTACTTC. This codes for CASSAGGQGSSYEQYF.

This sequence joins TRBV11-2 and TRBJ1-5; D not certain. V lost 1 base and J lost 1, with 11 bases in between. CDR3 length: 16 amino acids. Germline V CDR1 and CDR2: SGHAT, FQNNGV. The CDR3 is CASSLGPVGSNQPQHF. CDR3 nucleotides: TGTGCCAGCAGCTTAGGACCCGTCGGGAGCAATCAGCCCCAGCATTTT.

This clonotype turned up a few times. The chain recombines TRBV20-1 with TRBJ1-5, with 7 bases identical to TRBD1. J gave up 9 bases and V 0 bases, and 8 bases lay outside the gene matches. CDR3 size: 14 residues. In germline, CDR1 is DFQATT, CDR2 SNEGSKA (reference sequence). CDR3 sequence (DNA): TGCAGTGCTAGAGATCCCAGGGGGGCCCGGCCCCAGCATTTT. Residues: CSARDPRGARPQHF.

This rearrangement joins TRBV5-5 to TRBJ2-5, with D possibly called TRBD1 or TRBD2 (7 bases each). Germline V CDR1 and CDR2: SGHKS, YYEKEE (reference sequence). This CDR3 spans 18 amino acids. Trimming shortened V by 0 bases and J by 5 bases, and 23 bases separated the two germline ends. CDR3 coding DNA: TGTGCCAGCAGCTTGGGACAATATCCGACAGGGAGGGACGAGACCCAGTACTTC. It yields the protein CASSLGQYPTGRDETQYF.